This T cell receptor beta chain was identified during a study of T cells in Graves' hyperthyroidism and ophthalmopathy. The V gene lost 3 bases and the J gene lost 1 base, with 9 bases spanning the gap. CDR1 WSHSY and CDR2 SAAADI come from the germline V gene. The CDR3 runs to 14 residues. This clonotype was seen a few times. There were TCR beta CDR3 regions amplified from RNA transcripts. Initially, a first-round RT-PCR of the TCR CDR3 employed the HTBI primer set. TCRdb itself ran the multiplex PCR reads through MiXCR, one entry per CDR3 protein. The top ten clones hold under 8.5% of a sample with about 700,000 distinct CDR3 sequences, 45% of them seen once.

The clonotype was recovered from an adult man with Graves' disease, either hyperthyroidism or ophthalmopathy (not recorded which). The chain is built from TRBV10-2 and TRBJ1-1; D is ambiguous. Sequencing was done on a sample of peripheral blood or thyroid tissue (not recorded which). CDR3 in DNA: TGCGCCAGCAGTGATCCCAGCTCGAACACTGAAGCTTTCTTT. It is translated as CASSDPSSNTEAFF.